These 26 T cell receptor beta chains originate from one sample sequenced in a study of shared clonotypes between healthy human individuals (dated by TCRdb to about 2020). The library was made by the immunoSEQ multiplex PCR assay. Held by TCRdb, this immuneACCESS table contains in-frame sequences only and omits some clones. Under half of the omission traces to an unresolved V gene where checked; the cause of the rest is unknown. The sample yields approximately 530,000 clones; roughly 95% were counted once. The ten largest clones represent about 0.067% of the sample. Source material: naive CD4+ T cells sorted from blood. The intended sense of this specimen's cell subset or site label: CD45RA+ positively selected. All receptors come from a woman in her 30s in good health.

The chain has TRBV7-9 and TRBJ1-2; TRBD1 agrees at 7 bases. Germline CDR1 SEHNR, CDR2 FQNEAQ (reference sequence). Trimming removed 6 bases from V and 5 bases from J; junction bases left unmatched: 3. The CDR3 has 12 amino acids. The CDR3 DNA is TGTGCCAGCAGGGGACAGTGGTATGGCTACACCTTC. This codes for CASRGQWYGYTF.

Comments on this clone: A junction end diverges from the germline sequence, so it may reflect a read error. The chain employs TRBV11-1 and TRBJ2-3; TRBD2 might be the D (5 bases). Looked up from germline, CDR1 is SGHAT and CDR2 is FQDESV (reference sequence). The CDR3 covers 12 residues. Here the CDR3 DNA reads TGTGCCAGCAGCCTAGCTGCAGATACGCAGTATTTT. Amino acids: CASSLAADTQYF.

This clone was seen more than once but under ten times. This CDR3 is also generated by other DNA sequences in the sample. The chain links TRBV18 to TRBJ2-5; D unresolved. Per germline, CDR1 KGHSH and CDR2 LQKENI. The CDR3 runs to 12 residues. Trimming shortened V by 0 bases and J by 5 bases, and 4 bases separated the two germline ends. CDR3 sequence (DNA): TGTGCCAGCTCACCACCGGGGGAGACCCAGTACTTC. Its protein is CASSPPGETQYF.

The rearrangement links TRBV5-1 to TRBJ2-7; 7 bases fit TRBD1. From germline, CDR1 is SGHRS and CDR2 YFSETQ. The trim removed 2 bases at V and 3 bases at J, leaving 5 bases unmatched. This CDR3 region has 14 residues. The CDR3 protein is CASSLQGGLYEQYF. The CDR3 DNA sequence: TGCGCCAGCAGCTTACAAGGGGGCCTCTACGAGCAGTACTTC.

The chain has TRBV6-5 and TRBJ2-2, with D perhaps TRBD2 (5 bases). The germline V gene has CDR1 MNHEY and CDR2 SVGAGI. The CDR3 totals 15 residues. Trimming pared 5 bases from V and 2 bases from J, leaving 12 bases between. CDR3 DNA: TGTGCCAGCAGTCAGGACCGGGGAAACACCGGGGAGCTGTTTTTT. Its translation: CASSQDRGNTGELFF.

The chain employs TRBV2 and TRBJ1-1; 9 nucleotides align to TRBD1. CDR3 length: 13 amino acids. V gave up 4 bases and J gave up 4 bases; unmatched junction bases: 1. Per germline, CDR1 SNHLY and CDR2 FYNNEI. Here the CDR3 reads CASSVTGGTEAFF. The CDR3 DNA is TGTGCCAGCAGTGTGACAGGGGGCACTGAAGCTTTCTTT.

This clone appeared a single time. CDR3 nucleotide sequence: TGTGCCAGCAGTTTAGGACTAGCGGCCTGGGAGTTCTTC. This encodes CASSLGLAAWEFF. The chain recombines TRBV28 with TRBJ2-1; 10 bases fit TRBD2. Germline V gene lookup returns CDR1 MDHEN and CDR2 SYDVKM. The CDR3 is made up of 13 amino acids. V trimming: 2 bases; J trimming: 14 bases; junction bases outside the gene matches: 6.

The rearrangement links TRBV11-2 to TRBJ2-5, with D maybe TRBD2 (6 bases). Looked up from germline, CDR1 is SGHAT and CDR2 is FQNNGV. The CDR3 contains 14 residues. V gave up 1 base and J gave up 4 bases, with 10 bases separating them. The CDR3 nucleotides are TGTGCCAGCAGCTTAGTGGGGGGAAGAGAGACCCAGTACTTC. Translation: CASSLVGGRETQYF.

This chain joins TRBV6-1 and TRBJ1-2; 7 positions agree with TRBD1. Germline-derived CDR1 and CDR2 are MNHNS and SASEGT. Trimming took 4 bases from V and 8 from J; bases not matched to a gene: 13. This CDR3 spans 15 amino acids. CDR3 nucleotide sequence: TGTGCCAGCAGTGCTCCATCCCGGGACAGCTGGGGCTACACCTTC. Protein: CASSAPSRDSWGYTF.

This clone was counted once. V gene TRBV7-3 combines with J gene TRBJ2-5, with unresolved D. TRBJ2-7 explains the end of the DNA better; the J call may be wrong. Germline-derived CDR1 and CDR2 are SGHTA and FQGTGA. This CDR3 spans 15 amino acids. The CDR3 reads CASSLTSSAYYEQYF. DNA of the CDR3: TGTGCCAGCAGCTTAACGTCATCAGCATACTACGAGCAGTACTTC.

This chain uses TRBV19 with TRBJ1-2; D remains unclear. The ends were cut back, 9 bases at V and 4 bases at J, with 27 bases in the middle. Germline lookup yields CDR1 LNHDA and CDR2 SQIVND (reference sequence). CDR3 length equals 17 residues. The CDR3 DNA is TGTGCCAGCAGCCACCGAGCAGGAGTCCCCGCGGGCTATGGCTACACCTTC. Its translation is CASSHRAGVPAGYGYTF.

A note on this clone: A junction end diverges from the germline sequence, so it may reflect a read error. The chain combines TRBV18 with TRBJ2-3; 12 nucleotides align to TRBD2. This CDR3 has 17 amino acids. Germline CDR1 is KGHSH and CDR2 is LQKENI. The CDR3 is CASSQLAGGGGTDTQYF. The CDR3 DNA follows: TGTGCCAGCTCCCAACTAGCGGGAGGTGGGGGCACGGATACGCAGTATTTT.

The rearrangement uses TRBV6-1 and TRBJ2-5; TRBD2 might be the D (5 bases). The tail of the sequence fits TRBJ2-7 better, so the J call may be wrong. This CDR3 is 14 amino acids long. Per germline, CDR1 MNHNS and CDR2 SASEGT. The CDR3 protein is CASSDDFGGYEQYF. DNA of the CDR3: TGTGCCAGCAGTGATGACTTTGGAGGCTACGAGCAGTACTTC.

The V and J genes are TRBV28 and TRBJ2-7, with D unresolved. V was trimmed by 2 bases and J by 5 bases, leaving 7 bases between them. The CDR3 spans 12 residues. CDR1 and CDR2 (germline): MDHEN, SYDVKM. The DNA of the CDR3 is TGTGCCAGCAGTTTACAACAAAACGAGCAGTACTTC. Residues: CASSLQQNEQYF.

The DNA for the CDR3 is TGTGCCAGCAGTTACCCCCGGGACAGGGTGAACGAGCAGTACTTC. Protein product: CASSYPRDRVNEQYF. The chain is built from TRBV7-9 and TRBJ2-7; 9 bases line up with TRBD1. J was trimmed by 5 bases and V by 6 bases; bases with no gene match: 11. The V gene's germline CDR1 is SEHNR and CDR2 FQNEAQ (reference sequence). CDR3 length: 15 residues.

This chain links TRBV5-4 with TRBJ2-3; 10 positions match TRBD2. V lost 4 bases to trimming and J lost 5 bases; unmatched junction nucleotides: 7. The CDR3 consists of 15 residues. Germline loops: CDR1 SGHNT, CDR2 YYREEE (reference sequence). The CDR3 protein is CASSPGLAGEDTQYF. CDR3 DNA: TGTGCCAGCAGCCCAGGGCTAGCGGGAGAAGATACGCAGTATTTT.

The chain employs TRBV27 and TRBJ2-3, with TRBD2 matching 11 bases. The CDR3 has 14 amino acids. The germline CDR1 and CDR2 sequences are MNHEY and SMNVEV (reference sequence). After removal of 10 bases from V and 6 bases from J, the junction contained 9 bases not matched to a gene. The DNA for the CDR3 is TGTGCCACCAAGACTAGCGGGATTGCTGATACGCAGTATTTT. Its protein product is CATKTSGIADTQYF.

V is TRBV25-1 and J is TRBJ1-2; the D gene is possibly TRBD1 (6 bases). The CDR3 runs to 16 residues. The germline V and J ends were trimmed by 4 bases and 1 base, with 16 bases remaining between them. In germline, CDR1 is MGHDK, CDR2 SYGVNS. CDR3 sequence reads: CASSGGQRPYNYGYTF. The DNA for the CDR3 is TGTGCCAGCAGTGGTGGACAGCGCCCCTATAACTATGGCTACACCTTC.

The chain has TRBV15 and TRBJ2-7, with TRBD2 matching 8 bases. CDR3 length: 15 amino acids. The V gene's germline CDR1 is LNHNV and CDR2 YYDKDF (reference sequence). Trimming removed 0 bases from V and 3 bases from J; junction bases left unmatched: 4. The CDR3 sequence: CATSRDSGGYYEQYF. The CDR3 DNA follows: TGTGCCACCAGCAGAGACAGCGGGGGATACTACGAGCAGTACTTC.

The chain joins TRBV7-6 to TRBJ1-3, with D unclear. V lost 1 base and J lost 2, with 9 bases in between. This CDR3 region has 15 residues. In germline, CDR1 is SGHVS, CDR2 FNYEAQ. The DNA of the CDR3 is TGTGCCAGCAGCTTAGTGTTAGACCCTGGAAACACCATATATTTT. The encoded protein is CASSLVLDPGNTIYF.

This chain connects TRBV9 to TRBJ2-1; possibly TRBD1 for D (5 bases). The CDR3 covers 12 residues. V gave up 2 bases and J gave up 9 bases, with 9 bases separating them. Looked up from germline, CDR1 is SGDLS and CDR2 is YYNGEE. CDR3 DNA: TGTGCCAGCAGCGTGGGTAGGGGTGAGCAGTTCTTC. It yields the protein CASSVGRGEQFF.

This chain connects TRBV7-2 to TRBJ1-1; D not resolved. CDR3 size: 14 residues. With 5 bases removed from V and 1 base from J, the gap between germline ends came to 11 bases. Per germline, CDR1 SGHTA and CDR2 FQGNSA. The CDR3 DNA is TGTGCCAGCAGCCGCGCTGAGGCGAACACTGAAGCTTTCTTT. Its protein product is CASSRAEANTEAFF.

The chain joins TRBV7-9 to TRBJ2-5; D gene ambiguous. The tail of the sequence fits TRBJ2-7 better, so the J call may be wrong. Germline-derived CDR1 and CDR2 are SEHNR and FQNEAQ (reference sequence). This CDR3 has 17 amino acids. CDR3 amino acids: CASSKRVASANPYEQYF. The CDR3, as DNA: TGTGCCAGCAGCAAACGGGTGGCCTCGGCGAATCCCTACGAGCAGTACTTC.

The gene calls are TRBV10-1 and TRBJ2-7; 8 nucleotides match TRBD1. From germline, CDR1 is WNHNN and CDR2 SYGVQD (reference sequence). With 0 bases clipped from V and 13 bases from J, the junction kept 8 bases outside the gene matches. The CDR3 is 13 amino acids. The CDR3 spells CASSESPGDRLYF. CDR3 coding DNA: TGCGCCAGCAGTGAGTCTCCCGGGGACAGGTTATACTTC.

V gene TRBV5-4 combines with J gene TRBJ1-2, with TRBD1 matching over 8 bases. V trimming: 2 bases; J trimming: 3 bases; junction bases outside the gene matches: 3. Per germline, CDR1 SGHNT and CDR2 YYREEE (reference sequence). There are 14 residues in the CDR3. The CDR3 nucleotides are TGTGCCAGCAGCTTTCAGGGGGCGGACTATGGCTACACCTTC. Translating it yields CASSFQGADYGYTF.

Here the CDR3 DNA reads TGTGCCAGCAGCTTCTATGGACAGTACGAGACCCAGTACTTC. Translated: CASSFYGQYETQYF. The rearrangement links TRBV6-5 to TRBJ2-5; weak D call: TRBD1 (6 bases). With 6 bases removed from V and 5 bases from J, the gap between germline ends came to 16 bases. The CDR3 is 14 amino acids. CDR1 is MNHEY and CDR2 is SVGAGI in the germline V gene.